The rows below give T cell receptor beta chains drawn from one sample of a study of T-cell reconstitution after alpha-beta-depleted transplantation in children. TCRdb passed the PCR reads through MiXCR, listing each CDR3 protein once. This table has hundreds of thousands of distinct CDR3 sequences, roughly 18% appearing once. Sequencing was performed on PBMCs, mostly from graft donor cells, taken 360 days after TCRalphabeta/CD19-depleted stem cell transplant. These receptors all come from a male patient between 2 and 10 years old who had a stem cell transplant for acute lymphoblastic leukemia, so the T cells may come from the graft donor. Both conserved end residues are trimmed from each CDR3. Clone size is stated in some rows and not others, as once, few, many or a class when expanded.

ASSPQNYNEQF,TRBV18,few,TRBJ2-1
ASTYQGTGELF,TRBV6-2/TRBV6-3,NA,TRBJ2-2
ASSLTRGVNEKLF,TRBV28,NA,TRBJ1-4
ASSNGTGIYNEQF,TRBV7-9,NA,TRBJ2-1
ASSRGTGSLSYEQY,TRBV18,few,TRBJ2-7
SVLPGSSTDTQY,TRBV29-1,few,TRBJ2-3
ASSLITNLDADTQY,TRBV7-8,few,TRBJ2-3
ASSPLWIRDSPLH,TRBV4-2,few,TRBJ1-6
ASSTSGANVLT,TRBV5-6,few,TRBJ2-6
ASSQEPEAYGTDTQY,TRBV4-2,few,TRBJ2-3
ASSQLGEQY,TRBV3-1,few,TRBJ2-7
ASSLLRGDRENEQF,TRBV5-6,few,TRBJ2-1
ASSFNRGPNYEQY,TRBV5-1,few,TRBJ2-7
ASSSPGRRY,TRBV12-3/TRBV12-4,few,TRBJ2-7
ASNSLSRTVVNTGELF,TRBV7-6,NA,TRBJ2-2
ASSGAGTPSPLNTEAF,TRBV5-5,NA,TRBJ1-1
SSGTATGELF,TRBV29-1,NA,TRBJ2-2
ASYRSHPGSGQPQH,TRBV27,NA,TRBJ1-5
AISGGGNSYNEQF,TRBV10-3,NA,TRBJ2-1
ASSLGGGITDTQY,TRBV5-6,NA,TRBJ2-3
ADGLAGTHLEY,TRBV2,NA,TRBJ2-3
SAREFRDWYYEQY,TRBV20-1,NA,TRBJ2-7
ASRLAGAYEQY,TRBV2,many,TRBJ2-7
ASSLGPLADRSTDTQY,TRBV7-6,few,TRBJ2-3
ASSQESDPWGSFTGELF,TRBV4-3,NA,TRBJ2-2
ASPGLAGGPRGQY,TRBV27,few,TRBJ2-7
SAGRSSGGARETQY,TRBV20-1,many,TRBJ2-5
ASSRMRETEAF,TRBV5-1,few,TRBJ1-1
ASSGSGPKGDTQY,TRBV5-1,NA,TRBJ2-3
ASSFLAAGELF,TRBV12-3/TRBV12-4,NA,TRBJ2-2
ASSLVGERQPQH,TRBV12-3/TRBV12-4,once,TRBJ1-5
ASSSRSDEQY,TRBV7-8,few,TRBJ2-7
ASSREGYEQY,TRBV19,few,TRBJ2-7
ATSGKGPTGELF,TRBV24-1,NA,TRBJ2-2
ASSTGTSAEQY,TRBV5-1,few,TRBJ2-7
ASSQGASYLVGKLF,TRBV12-3/TRBV12-4,NA,TRBJ1-4
ASSQGFRGNQPQH,TRBV3-1,NA,TRBJ1-5
SASRPDYVEAF,TRBV20-1,NA,TRBJ1-1
ASSHSASTTPP,TRBV7-2,NA,TRBJ2-1
ASSYSLTGIIQY,TRBV6-2/TRBV6-3,few,TRBJ2-4
ATQRDRDNEQF,TRBV27,many,TRBJ2-1
ASSFFGGGSDTQY,TRBV7-9,NA,TRBJ2-3
SAMGANTEAF,TRBV20-1,many,TRBJ1-1
ASTPGQGRYGANVLT,TRBV2,NA,TRBJ2-6
ASSSGTTSSYEQY,TRBV6-5,once,TRBJ2-7
ASSTGLYQPQH,TRBV6-1,few,TRBJ1-5
ASDPLGARAF,TRBV30,NA,TRBJ1-1
ATSRDLSLPRQGQETQY,TRBV15,few,TRBJ2-5
ASSYEAGGGFELYNEQF,TRBV6-5,NA,TRBJ2-1
ASAPSKGVMSVAF,TRBV2,NA,TRBJ1-1
ASSDLLGSPLH,TRBV12-3/TRBV12-4,NA,TRBJ1-6
ASSSSTPPGEQY,TRBV27,NA,TRBJ2-7
ASSLESGTDTQY,TRBV5-1,many,TRBJ2-3
ASSFWGDSYEQY,TRBV27,NA,TRBJ2-7
ASSQERVAAIYEQY,TRBV4-2,NA,TRBJ2-7
ASSQAWGAVGTGELF,TRBV4-3,few,TRBJ2-2
SATDPLAGRTDTQY,TRBV20-1,once,TRBJ2-3